This T cell receptor beta chain originates from a study of tissue T cells after allogeneic stem cell transplantation. Study-wide results and limits: Motif-based clustering found tissue-specific repertoire signatures shared across patients, though few clones were shared.

CDR3 length equals 14 residues. The V segment lost 7 bases and the J segment 4 bases; nucleotides outside the gene matches: 5. In germline, CDR1 is NSHNY, CDR2 SYGAGN. As for this clone: Its target is unknown. Gene names are the mouse ones. The observed sequence ends 1 residue before the CDR3 terminus, with the missing tail filled in from the germline J gene.

The assay was immunoSEQ multiplex PCR, and TCRdb's table has in-frame clones only and misses some. Of under 9,000 clones detected, about 50% appear once; the ten largest clones hold around 12%. Time point defined: mouse harvest day 7 after allogeneic transplant. Tail vein injection delivered 10^7 T-cell-depleted bone marrow cells and 10^6 splenic CD5+ T cells. B6 (H2b) cells into BALB/c (H2d) mice; tissues taken at day 7 or 14. The specimen sequenced was lymph node tissue. The chain employs TRBV13-1 and TRBJ2-7; the match to TRBD2 covers 13 bases. The source of this sequence is a female BALB/c mouse given C57BL/6 T cells with graft-versus-host disease after an allogeneic hematopoietic cell transplant. CDR3 DNA, as far as it was read: TGTGCCAGCGGTGGGACTGGGGGGGTATATGAACAGTAC. Translating it yields CASGGTGGVYEQY. The whole CDR3 reads CASGGTGGVYEQYF.